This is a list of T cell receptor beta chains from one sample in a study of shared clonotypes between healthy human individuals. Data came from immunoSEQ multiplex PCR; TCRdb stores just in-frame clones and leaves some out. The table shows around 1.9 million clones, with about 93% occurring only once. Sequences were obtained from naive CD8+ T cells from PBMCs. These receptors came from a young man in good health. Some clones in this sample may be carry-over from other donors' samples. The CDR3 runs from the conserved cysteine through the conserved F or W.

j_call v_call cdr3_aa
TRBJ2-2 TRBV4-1 CASSPGLAGNTGELFF
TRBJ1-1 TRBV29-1 CSVDSFSVDEAFF
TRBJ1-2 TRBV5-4 CASSPEGLVYGYTF
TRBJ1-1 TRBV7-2 CASSYLTVNTEAFF
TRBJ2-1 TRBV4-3 CASSQDPAKYNEQFF
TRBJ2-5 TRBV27 CASSFTGGEETQYF
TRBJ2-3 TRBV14 CASSQVFRAGRTDTQYF
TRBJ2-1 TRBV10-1 CASTHPASSSYNEQFF
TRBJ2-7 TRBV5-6 CASSPGQGAYEQYF
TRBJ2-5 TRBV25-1 CASSKRQGITETQYF
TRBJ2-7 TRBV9 CASSAGLVGDYEQYF
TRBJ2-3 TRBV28 CASSLRTLLAGGPDTQYF
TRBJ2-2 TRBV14 CASSPGLGGELFF
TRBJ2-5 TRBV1 CTSSQGGSQRGTQYF
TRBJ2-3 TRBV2 CASTLSLGADTQYF
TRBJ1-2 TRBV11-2 CASSLQPGVSNYGYTF
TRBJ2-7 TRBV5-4 CASSFTPDRPAYEQYF
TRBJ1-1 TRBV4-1 CASSTRFGQGNTEAFF
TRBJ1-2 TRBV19 CASSMGQLYGYTF
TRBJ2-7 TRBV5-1 CASSVDRGGYEQYF
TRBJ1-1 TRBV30 CAWSIGTTETFF
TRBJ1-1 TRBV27 CASSGFWTGKETEAFF
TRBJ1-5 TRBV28 CASSSRSYNQPQHF
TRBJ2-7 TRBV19 CASSLAPSSYEQYF
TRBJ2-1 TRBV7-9 CASSSLGGRVLPLGEQFF
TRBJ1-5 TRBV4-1 CASSPWGSSNQPQHF
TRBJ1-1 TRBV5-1 CASSFGREAFF
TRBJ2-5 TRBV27 CASSPIDSQETQYF
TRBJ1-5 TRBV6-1 CASSWSRESNQPQHF
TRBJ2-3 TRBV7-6 CASSLIGTSQQDTQYF
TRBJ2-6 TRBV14 CASSQDYKQGRSSGANVLTF
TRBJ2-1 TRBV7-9 CASSSLITVRENEQFF
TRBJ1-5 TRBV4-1 CASSQSQEGPNQPQHF
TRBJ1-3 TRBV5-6 CASSLEQGPGTIYF
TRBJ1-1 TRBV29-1 CSVVGGSGEAFF
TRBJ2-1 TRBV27 CASSLGTGHNEQFF
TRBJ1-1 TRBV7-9 CASSRGEVGTEAFF
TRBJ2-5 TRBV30 CAWSVMAPVLEETQYF
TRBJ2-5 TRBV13 CATKWASGQETQYF
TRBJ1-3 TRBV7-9 CASSLGGTPRGNTIYF
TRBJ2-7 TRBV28 CASSLLAGDSYEQYF
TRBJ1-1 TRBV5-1 CASSFAPIGNTEAFF
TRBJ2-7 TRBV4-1 CASSQERAQGLFTYEQYF
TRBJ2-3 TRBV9 CASSVADTDTQYF
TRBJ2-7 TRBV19 CASSIPLAGEGYEQYF
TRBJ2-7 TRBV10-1 CATCPLSYEQYF